Listed below are T cell receptor beta chains from one sample, sequenced in a study of a mutant IDH1 vaccine in newly diagnosed glioma. Sequencing was performed with immunoSEQ multiplex PCR; in TCRdb, only in-frame clones are kept and a portion is missing. The sample includes 99,000 or so clones, 70% to 90% of them seen just once. This specimen was PBMCs, taken from a glioma patient treated with radiotherapy, temozolomide or both. These TCRs come from a woman between 45 and 65 years old with glioma. Each CDR3 is given with its conserved first and last residue. The order of the fields is V gene, J gene, CDR3 length, D gene, clone size, CDR3 DNA, CDR3 protein. D genes are given only for firm matches. Clone size is given for some rows only: seen once, a few or many times, or a class if the clone is expanded.

TRBV28	TRBJ1-3	15	-	-	TGTGCCAGCAGTTTGCCGGGATTCTCTGGAAACACCATATATTTT	CASSLPGFSGNTIYF
TRBV30	TRBJ2-1	14	-	-	TGTGCCTCCCGGGAAATATTGAGGGACAATGAGCAGTTCTTC	CASREILRDNEQFF
TRBV2	TRBJ2-2	15	-	-	TGTGCCAGCAGTCCTCGACTGGGGAACACCGGGGAGCTGTTTTTT	CASSPRLGNTGELFF
TRBV30	TRBJ2-7	13	-	-	TGTGCCTGGAGCAGGGACTTCGCCTACGAGCAGTACTTC	CAWSRDFAYEQYF
TRBV5-1	TRBJ2-1	17	TRBD2	once	TGCGCCAGCAGCCCGGGACTAGCGGGAGTTCAGTCCAATGAGCAGTTCTTC	CASSPGLAGVQSNEQFF
TRBV28	TRBJ2-7	14	-	-	TGTGCCAGCAGTTTTGGAGACTCCAGATACGAGCAGTACTTC	CASSFGDSRYEQYF
TRBV5-1	TRBJ2-3	16	-	-	TGCGCCAGCAGCTCCTGGCTCCAGGGGCCCACAGATACGCAGTATTTT	CASSSWLQGPTDTQYF
TRBV5-1	TRBJ2-7	12	-	once	TGCGCCAGCAGCTTGGAGGCTCACGAGCAGTACTTC	CASSLEAHEQYF
TRBV10-3	TRBJ2-5	14	-	-	TGTGCCATCAGTGAGTCGACGGGGATAGAGACCCAGTACTTC	CAISESTGIETQYF
TRBV19	TRBJ1-1	16	TRBD1	-	TGTGCCAGTACCGAAATTCGGACAGGGCGCATTACTGAAGCTTTCTTT	CASTEIRTGRITEAFF
TRBV28	TRBJ2-7	15	TRBD2	-	TGTGCCAGCAGTTTCGGACTAGCGGGAGCCTACGAGCAGTACTTC	CASSFGLAGAYEQYF
TRBV29-1	TRBJ1-1	15	TRBD1	few	TGCAGCGCCCTCCCATCGGGGACAGGAAGGGGAGAAGCTTTCTTT	CSALPSGTGRGEAFF
TRBV10-3	TRBJ2-7	12	-	-	TGTGCCATCGGGACTGACTCCTACGAGCAGTACTTC	CAIGTDSYEQYF
TRBV11-2	TRBJ2-7	11	-	-	TGTGCCAGCAGCTTAGCCTACGAGCAGTACTTC	CASSLAYEQYF
TRBV5-4	TRBJ1-2	11	-	-	TGTGCCAGCAGCTCCCGGGGGGGCTACACCTTC	CASSSRGGYTF
TRBV5-1	TRBJ2-5	15	-	-	TGCGCCAGCAGCCCCGACCCCGGGATGAAAGAGACCCAGTACTTC	CASSPDPGMKETQYF
TRBV10-3	TRBJ2-5	14	-	-	TGTGCCATCAGTGAGTCGGGAAGGAAAGAGACCCAGTACTTC	CAISESGRKETQYF
TRBV4-2	TRBJ2-3	17	-	-	TGTGCCAGCAGCTTAAGGGGCGGGCGGCGTAGCACAGATACGCAGTATTTT	CASSLRGGRRSTDTQYF
TRBV5-1	TRBJ1-2	12	-	few	TGCGCCAGCAGGCCGGGGGAAGGCGGCTACACCTTC	CASRPGEGGYTF
TRBV27	TRBJ1-1	15	-	-	TGTGCCAGCAGTTTATCGGCAGGCCTGAACACTGAAGCTTTCTTT	CASSLSAGLNTEAFF
TRBV30	TRBJ2-2	13	-	-	TGTGCCTGGAGTGAATGGGGCACCGGGGAGCTGTTTTTT	CAWSEWGTGELFF
TRBV27	TRBJ2-7	14	-	-	TGTGCCAGCAGGGAACGGTCGAGCTCCTACGAGCAGTACTTC	CASRERSSSYEQYF
TRBV15	TRBJ1-5	16	TRBD1	-	TGTGCCACCAGCACCAGGGGACAGGGAATTTGGCAGCCCCAGCATTTT	CATSTRGQGIWQPQHF
TRBV6-5	TRBJ1-1	14	-	-	TGTGCCAGCAGTTACTCCCGGCTGAACACTGAAGCTTTCTTT	CASSYSRLNTEAFF
TRBV7-2	TRBJ2-7	13	TRBD1	-	TGTGCCAGCAGCCGGGACAGGCTCTACGAGCAGTACTTC	CASSRDRLYEQYF
TRBV6-4	TRBJ1-5	14	-	-	TGTGCCAGCAGTGAACAGGGTCACAATCAGCCCCAGCATTTT	CASSEQGHNQPQHF
TRBV18	TRBJ1-3	17	-	-	TGTGCCAGCTCACCACCAGGGTCTATAGCCTCTGGAAACACCATATATTTT	CASSPPGSIASGNTIYF
TRBV14	TRBJ1-2	15	-	-	TGTGCCAGCAGCCCGACGACAGCGCCTAACTATGGCTACACCTTC	CASSPTTAPNYGYTF
TRBV7-9	TRBJ2-1	14	-	-	TGTGCCAGCAGCTTAGGGCACGCCTTCAATGAGCAGTTCTTC	CASSLGHAFNEQFF
TRBV10-2	TRBJ1-1	10	-	-	TGCGCCACAGTGGGGACAGAAGCTTTCTTT	CATVGTEAFF
TRBV6-1	TRBJ2-7	13	TRBD2	once	TGTGCCAGCAGTGAATCGGGGGGACACGAGCAGTACTTC	CASSESGGHEQYF
TRBV18	TRBJ2-7	16	TRBD2	-	TGTGCCAGCTCACTTCTTAGCGGGGGAAGCTCCTACGAGCAGTACTTC	CASSLLSGGSSYEQYF
TRBV7-9	TRBJ1-2	13	-	once	TGTGCCAGCAGCGAGTCGCAGTGGAGTGGCTACACCTTC	CASSESQWSGYTF
TRBV30	TRBJ1-1	15	TRBD1	few	TGTGCCTGGAGGGAAGGAGACAGGGAGAACACTGAAGCTTTCTTT	CAWREGDRENTEAFF
TRBV5-1	TRBJ2-1	19	TRBD2	-	TGCGCCAGCAGCCCGGCAAGGGCGGGAGGATGGAGCTCCTACAATGAGCAGTTCTTC	CASSPARAGGWSSYNEQFF
TRBV11-2	TRBJ2-5	14	TRBD1	few	TGTGCCAGCAGCATAGGACAGGGGGCGGAGACCCAGTACTTC	CASSIGQGAETQYF
TRBV7-9	TRBJ2-7	15	TRBD1	-	TGTGCCAGCAGCGGACAGGGACTTTTGTCCTACGAGCAGTACTTC	CASSGQGLLSYEQYF
TRBV7-2	TRBJ2-1	15	-	-	TGTGCCAGCAGCTTAGTAGGTTCCTCCTACAATGAGCAGTTCTTC	CASSLVGSSYNEQFF
TRBV28	TRBJ1-5	12	-	-	TGTGCCAGCACGAAAGATTATCAGCCCCAGCATTTT	CASTKDYQPQHF
TRBV21-1	TRBJ2-2	16	-	-	TGTGCCAGCAGCAAAGTCCAGACAGGGAAGGCCGGGGAGCTGTTTTTT	CASSKVQTGKAGELFF
TRBV10-3	TRBJ2-6	19	TRBD2	-	TGTGCCATCAGTGAGCCATGGGGGGGTGCGTACTCTGGGGCCAACGTCCTGACTTTC	CAISEPWGGAYSGANVLTF
TRBV19	TRBJ1-4	16	TRBD1	-	TGTGCCAGTAGACCGATCAGGGGGGGAACTCGGGAAAAACTGTTTTTT	CASRPIRGGTREKLFF
TRBV19	TRBJ2-3	17	TRBD1	-	TGTGCCAGTAGGGATCCCAGGGGGTTCCCTAGCACAGATACGCAGTATTTT	CASRDPRGFPSTDTQYF
TRBV6-6	TRBJ1-1	12	-	-	TGTGCCAGCAGCCCCCCTTCCACTGAAGCTTTCTTT	CASSPPSTEAFF
TRBV5-1	TRBJ2-7	14	TRBD1	-	TGCGCCAGCAGTACGGGACAGCGATCCTACGAGCAGTACTTC	CASSTGQRSYEQYF
TRBV5-1	TRBJ2-5	15	TRBD2	-	TGCGCCAGCAGTTCTAGGACTAGCCAGCAAGAGACCCAGTACTTC	CASSSRTSQQETQYF
TRBV27	TRBJ2-5	15	-	once	TGTGCCAGCAGTTTAGTGGGCAGGGGATGGGAGACCCAGTACTTC	CASSLVGRGWETQYF
TRBV7-3	TRBJ2-3	14	TRBD2	-	TGTGCCAGCAGCCCGGGAGGGCCCACAGATACGCAGTATTTT	CASSPGGPTDTQYF
TRBV15	TRBJ2-6	21	-	-	TGTGCCACCAGCAGAGATCCTAGACAGGTCAGTAAATTCGGTGGGGCCAACGTCCTGACTTTC	CATSRDPRQVSKFGGANVLTF
TRBV30	TRBJ1-2	11	-	-	TGTGCCTGGAGTGGCGGTTGGGGCTACACCTTC	CAWSGGWGYTF